This TCR beta chain was captured by sequencing in a study of cytomegalovirus exposure and HLA in healthy donors. General study results and limits: The number of N-insertions in an Asian-associated ancestry cluster was reportedly below the approximately 700-donor mean in a later analysis. Researchers catalogued about 150 TCR beta chains as cytomegalovirus-associated. An analysis done earlier found most TCR beta V segments productive about 87% or about 30% of the time. Among CMV-associated TCR beta chains, most appeared HLA-restricted in a later analysis.

Primers for the PCR totalled 60 Vbeta and 13 Jbeta. Repertoires were generated with immunoSEQ multiplex PCR, while TCRdb's copy carries only in-frame clones and drops some. The sample carries 150,000 to 200,000 clones, under 85% recorded once. Turning to this clone: Its antigen is as yet unknown.

The J segment lost 4 bases and the V segment lost 3 bases, leaving 7 bases of the junction unmatched. CDR1 is SGHDT and CDR2 is YYEEEE in the germline V gene. CDR3 size: 16 residues. The sample was PBMCs. The clonotype comes from a woman younger than 45 in good health and CMV-seronegative. The rearrangement uses TRBV5-6 and TRBJ2-3; 11 nucleotides agree with TRBD1. DNA for the CDR3: TGTGCCAGCAGCTACCTGGGACAGGGGGTTTCAGATACGCAGTATTTT. It yields the protein CASSYLGQGVSDTQYF.